The 26 T cell receptor beta chains presented below share a single source sample, sequenced in a study of identifying expanded T cells in peripheral blood. The protocol was immunoSEQ multiplex PCR, while the TCRdb copy is restricted to in-frame clones and leaves out a portion. The profile shows under 85,000 clones, around 83% of them singletons. The specimen was blood. The receptors were sampled from a person aged 18-70 years in good health.

The V gene is TRBV25-1, the J gene TRBJ2-1; a possible D gene is TRBD1 (6 bases). V was pared by 1 base and J by 3 bases, with 16 bases between. The CDR3 is made up of 17 amino acids. Germline CDR1 reads MGHDK; CDR2 reads SYGVNS. The CDR3 region has the DNA TGTGCCAGCAGTGAATCCCCCAGGGGACCCCTCTACAATGAGCAGTTCTTC. Residues: CASSESPRGPLYNEQFF.

The V call is TRBV10-3, the J call TRBJ2-3; D possibly corresponds to TRBD1 (6 bases). There are 20 residues in the CDR3. Germline CDR1 and CDR2: ENHRY and SYGVKD. Trimming stripped 5 bases from V and 1 base from J, with 28 bases between. In DNA form, the CDR3 reads TGTGCCATCAGTCAGTTAGTAGGTCTTGCAGGGGCGGGCCGCACAGATACGCAGTATTTT. It is translated as CAISQLVGLAGAGRTDTQYF.

V usage is TRBV6-5 and J usage is TRBJ1-1, with a possible D match to TRBD1 (6 bases). The V gene lost 6 bases and the J gene lost 0 bases, with 17 bases spanning the gap. The V gene's germline CDR1 is MNHEY and CDR2 SVGAGI. CDR3 length: 16 amino acids. The CDR3 loop reads CASSYHRVPMNTEAFF. The CDR3 DNA follows: TGTGCCAGCAGCTACCACAGGGTCCCAATGAACACTGAAGCTTTCTTT.

The rearrangement joins TRBV15 to TRBJ2-1, with D possibly TRBD1 on 6 matching bases. From germline, CDR1 is LNHNV and CDR2 YYDKDF (reference sequence). With 4 bases removed from V and 4 bases from J, the gap between germline ends came to 20 bases. The CDR3 extends over 17 amino acids. The DNA for the CDR3 is TGTGCCACCAGCATAAAGACAGGACTCTTTCAGTACAATGAGCAGTTCTTC. Its translation is CATSIKTGLFQYNEQFF. Full variable domain (rest looked up from reference TRBV15 and TRBJ2-1): DAMVIQNPRYQVTQFGKPVTLSCSQTLNHNVMYWYQQKSSQAPKLLFHYYDKDFNNEADTPDNFQSRRPNTSFCFLDIRSPGLGDTAMYLCATSIKTGLFQYNEQFFGPGTRLTVL.

This clone was seen more than once but under ten times. This chain joins TRBV30 and TRBJ1-3; D unclear. The ends were cut back, 2 bases at V and 7 bases at J, with 3 bases in the middle. The CDR3 totals 10 residues. Looked up from germline, CDR1 is GTSNPN and CDR2 is SVGIG (reference sequence). CDR3 loop: CAWSQNTIYF. The CDR3 bases are TGTGCCTGGAGTCAGAACACCATATATTTT.

The rearrangement uses TRBV7-6 and TRBJ2-7; D remains ambiguous. This CDR3 contains 13 residues. CDR1 and CDR2 from the germline V gene are SGHVS and FNYEAQ. Trimming shortened V by 1 base and J by 3 bases, and 7 bases separated the two germline ends. The chain's CDR3 is CASSLGGNYEQYF. The CDR3 region has the DNA TGTGCCAGCAGCTTAGGGGGAAACTACGAGCAGTACTTC.

The chain is built from TRBV5-6 and TRBJ1-2, with D perhaps TRBD1 (5 bases). The CDR3 runs 14 residues. Per germline, CDR1 SGHDT and CDR2 YYEEEE. Trimming removed 2 bases from V and 4 bases from J, with 12 bases in between. The CDR3 DNA follows: TGTGCCAGCAGCTTCGACAGCGACTCCTATGGCTACACCTTC. Protein product: CASSFDSDSYGYTF.

V usage is TRBV7-9 and J usage is TRBJ2-7, with TRBD1 matching over 7 bases. The junction had 9 bases not matched to a gene; V was cut back by 4 bases and J by 6 bases. The CDR3 extends over 14 amino acids. CDR1 is SEHNR, CDR2 FQNEAQ, per germline (reference sequence). This CDR3 is CASSSTGWKGEQYF. CDR3 coding DNA: TGTGCCAGCAGCTCGACAGGGTGGAAAGGCGAGCAGTACTTC.

A single count supports this clone. V usage is TRBV7-2 and J usage is TRBJ2-1; TRBD1 matches at 11 bases. The V gene end was trimmed by 5 bases and the J gene end by 4 bases; junction bases not matched to a gene: 7. Germline CDR1 and CDR2: SGHTA and FQGNSA. The CDR3 runs to 16 residues. CDR3 region: CASSPRDRGKYNEQFF. The CDR3 nucleotides are TGTGCCAGCAGCCCCAGGGACAGGGGGAAATACAATGAGCAGTTCTTC.

This chain joins TRBV27 and TRBJ1-2; tentative D call: TRBD1 (5 bases). Per germline, CDR1 MNHEY and CDR2 SMNVEV (reference sequence). V was pared by 5 bases and J by 5 bases, with 15 bases between. The CDR3 totals 14 residues. The DNA of the CDR3 is TGTGCCAGCAGTCCGTCCCGGGACGTTTATGGCTACACCTTC. Translating it yields CASSPSRDVYGYTF.

The V call is TRBV5-4, the J call TRBJ1-2; a possible D gene is TRBD1 (5 bases). The germline CDR1 and CDR2 sequences are SGHNT and YYREEE (reference sequence). The ends were cut back, 0 bases at V and 8 bases at J, with 17 bases in the middle. This CDR3 is built from 15 residues. The CDR3 sequence: CASSLETGELGGYTF. CDR3 nucleotide sequence: TGTGCCAGCAGCTTGGAAACGGGGGAACTCGGAGGCTACACCTTC.

The V call is TRBV5-4, the J call TRBJ1-2; TRBD1 aligns across 11 bases. Germline assignment: CDR1 SGHNT and CDR2 YYREEE (reference sequence). V was clipped by 4 bases and J by 4 bases; unmatched bases: 6. This CDR3 has 15 amino acids. CDR3 DNA: TGTGCCAGCAGCCCGGGACAGGGGGACGCCTATGGCTACACCTTC. It translates to CASSPGQGDAYGYTF.

The V and J genes are TRBV28 and TRBJ2-7; no firm D call. The CDR3 sequence is 14 residues long. Germline V gene lookup returns CDR1 MDHEN and CDR2 SYDVKM. Between the trimmed V and J ends, which lost 6 bases and 0 bases, there was a span of 12 bases. CDR3 protein: CASSVVANSYEQYF. In DNA form, the CDR3 reads TGTGCCAGCAGCGTAGTTGCCAACTCCTACGAGCAGTACTTC.

This chain links TRBV6-5 with TRBJ2-3; D might be TRBD1 (7 bases). This CDR3 is 16 amino acids long. Germline V gives CDR1 MNHEY, CDR2 SVGAGI. V shed 3 bases and J shed 4 bases, with 17 bases lying between them. The CDR3 reads CASSYGGGVLPDTQYF. The CDR3 DNA follows: TGTGCCAGCAGTTATGGAGGGGGCGTCTTGCCAGATACGCAGTATTTT.

This chain connects TRBV6-5 to TRBJ1-5, with 8 nucleotides matching TRBD1. V was clipped by 6 bases and J by 7 bases; unmatched bases: 11. Germline CDR1 is MNHEY and CDR2 is SVGAGI. This CDR3 has 15 residues. The CDR3 nucleotides read TGTGCCAGCAGCCGAGCAGGGGGCTCAAACCAGCCCCAGCATTTT. Its protein product is CASSRAGGSNQPQHF.

The chain recombines TRBV28 with TRBJ1-2, with D hard to call. V lost 1 base, J lost 8 bases, and 14 bases lay in between. There are 14 residues in the CDR3. Germline V gene sequence: CDR1 MDHEN, CDR2 SYDVKM. In DNA form, the CDR3 reads TGTGCCAGCAGTTTATCATCCAAAGGGAACGGCTACACCTTC. Its protein is CASSLSSKGNGYTF.

This sequence joins TRBV29-1 and TRBJ2-1; D not certain. The CDR3 runs to 13 residues. Germline V lookup: CDR1 SQVTM, CDR2 ANQGSEA. V shed 6 bases and J shed 3 bases, with 12 bases lying between them. The CDR3 region is CSVKHLSYNEQFF. CDR3 DNA: TGCAGCGTCAAACATCTGAGCTACAATGAGCAGTTCTTC.

The rearrangement uses TRBV29-1 and TRBJ2-2; possibly TRBD2 for D (5 bases). Trimming took off 7 bases at V and 6 bases at J, with 9 bases between the two ends. The CDR3 is made up of 11 amino acids. CDR1 and CDR2 from the germline V gene are SQVTM and ANQGSEA. For the CDR3, the DNA is TGCAGCGCTGCGGAGGCCGGGGAGCTGTTTTTT. It translates to CSAAEAGELFF.

This rearrangement joins TRBV11-2 to TRBJ2-2; TRBD1 agrees at 7 bases. The germline gives CDR1 SGHAT, CDR2 FQNNGV. Germline trimming cut 5 bases from V and 5 bases from J; bases unmatched to any gene: 8. CDR3 length: 15 amino acids. CDR3 sequence reads: CASSANRGPTGELFF. DNA for the CDR3: TGTGCCAGCAGCGCTAACAGGGGTCCGACCGGGGAGCTGTTTTTT. The entire variable domain, with the rest obtained from reference TRBV11-2 and TRBJ2-2, is as follows: EAGVAQSPRYKIIEKRQSVAFWCNPISGHATLYWYQQILGQGPKLLIQFQNNGVVDDSQLPKDRFSAERLKGVDSTLKIQPAKLEDSAVYLCASSANRGPTGELFFGEGSRLTVL.

The chain carries TRBV5-5 and TRBJ2-7, with D possibly being TRBD1 or TRBD2 (5 bases each). CDR3 length: 14 amino acids. V lost 3 bases and J 2 bases, leaving 12 bases between the germline ends. Germline lookup yields CDR1 SGHKS and CDR2 YYEKEE (reference sequence). The CDR3 bases are TGTGCCAGCAGCTACGATCCGGGACCCTACGAGCAGTACTTC. Translated, it gives CASSYDPGPYEQYF.

The rearrangement uses TRBV6-5 and TRBJ1-5; D may be TRBD1 (6 bases). The germline V and J ends were trimmed by 6 bases and 7 bases, with 13 bases remaining between them. The CDR3 is 13 residues long. Germline V gene lookup returns CDR1 MNHEY and CDR2 SVGAGI. DNA of the CDR3: TGTGCCAGCAGCCACAGGGAAAACCAGCCCCAGCATTTT. This encodes CASSHRENQPQHF.

The chain is built from TRBV6-5 and TRBJ1-5, with 7 bases identical to TRBD1. Germline V gene lookup returns CDR1 MNHEY and CDR2 SVGAGI. The J segment lost 5 bases and the V segment lost 10 bases, leaving 8 bases of the junction unmatched. The CDR3 length is 13 residues. The CDR3 region has the DNA TGTGCCACCTCGACAGGGAGCGATCAGCCCCAGCATTTT. It translates to CATSTGSDQPQHF.

The chain joins TRBV10-3 to TRBJ2-3; no firm D call. Germline V lookup: CDR1 ENHRY, CDR2 SYGVKD. There are 14 residues in the CDR3. V was trimmed by 5 bases and J by 2 bases, leaving 11 bases between them. The CDR3 is CAISNPVLTDTQYF. In DNA form, the CDR3 reads TGTGCCATCAGTAACCCTGTGCTCACAGATACGCAGTATTTT.

The chain combines TRBV5-6 with TRBJ1-2, with D hard to call. V lost 4 bases to trimming and J lost 4 bases, with 11 bases between them. Germline CDR1 reads SGHDT; CDR2 reads YYEEEE. The CDR3 consists of 13 residues. CDR3 sequence reads: CASSQGLLYGYTF. The CDR3 DNA is TGTGCCAGCAGCCAAGGGCTCCTCTATGGCTACACCTTC.

This chain uses TRBV19 with TRBJ2-7; maybe TRBD2 (5 bases). Germline values: CDR1 LNHDA, CDR2 SQIVND (reference sequence). Trimming shortened V by 8 bases and J by 1 base, and 12 bases separated the two germline ends. The CDR3 has 13 residues. The CDR3 here is CASRRSLSYEQYF. As DNA, the CDR3 is TGTGCCAGTCGGAGGTCGCTATCCTACGAGCAGTACTTC.

The J gene is TRBJ1-5, the V gene TRBV5-8, with no clear D. Per germline, CDR1 SGHTS and CDR2 YDEGEE. V lost 4 bases and J 5 bases, leaving 10 bases between the germline ends. There are 13 residues in the CDR3. CDR3 loop: CASSPGRDQPQHF. The DNA for the CDR3 is TGTGCCAGCAGCCCCGGGAGGGATCAGCCCCAGCATTTT.